The table lists the clone carrying this TCR beta chain with a few counts. Its antigen is as yet unknown. This entry comes from a study of T cells in Graves' hyperthyroidism and ophthalmopathy. Each diagnosis was grounded in clinical symptoms, serum thyroxine and TRAb, thyroid ultrasound, and orbital computed tomography. RNA transcripts gave rise to amplified TCR beta CDR3 regions. First-round RT-PCR targeting the TCR CDR3 was performed with the HTBI primer set. A single record per CDR3 protein comes from TCRdb applying MiXCR to the multiplex PCR reads. This sample carries hundreds of thousands of distinct CDR3 sequences, around 39% of them seen once, and the ten largest clones take approximately 8.7%. General observations from the study: Model predictions of ophthalmopathy came a median approximately seven months before onset.

The sample taken for sequencing was blood. The source of this sequence is a young man with Graves' hyperthyroidism.

CDR3 nucleotide sequence: TGCAGTGCTAGAGATCAGAACGAGCAGTACTTC. Its protein is CSARDQNEQYF. The chain links TRBV20-1 to TRBJ2-7; no reliable D call. The CDR3 extends over 11 amino acids. V was pared by 0 bases and J by 5 bases, with 5 bases between. Germline V gene sequence: CDR1 DFQATT, CDR2 SNEGSKA (reference sequence).